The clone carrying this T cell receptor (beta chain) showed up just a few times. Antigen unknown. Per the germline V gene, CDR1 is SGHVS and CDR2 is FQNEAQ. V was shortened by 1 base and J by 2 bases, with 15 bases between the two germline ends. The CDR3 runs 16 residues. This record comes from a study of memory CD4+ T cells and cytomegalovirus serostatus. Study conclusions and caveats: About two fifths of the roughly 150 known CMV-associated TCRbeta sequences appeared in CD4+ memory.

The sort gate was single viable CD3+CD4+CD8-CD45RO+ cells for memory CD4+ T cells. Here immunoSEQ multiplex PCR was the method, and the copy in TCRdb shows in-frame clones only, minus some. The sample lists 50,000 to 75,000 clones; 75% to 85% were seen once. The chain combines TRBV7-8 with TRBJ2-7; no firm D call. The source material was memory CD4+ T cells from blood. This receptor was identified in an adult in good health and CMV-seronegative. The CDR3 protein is CASSLDPGGRAYEQYF. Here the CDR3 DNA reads TGTGCCAGCAGCTTAGATCCGGGCGGACGAGCCTACGAGCAGTACTTC.